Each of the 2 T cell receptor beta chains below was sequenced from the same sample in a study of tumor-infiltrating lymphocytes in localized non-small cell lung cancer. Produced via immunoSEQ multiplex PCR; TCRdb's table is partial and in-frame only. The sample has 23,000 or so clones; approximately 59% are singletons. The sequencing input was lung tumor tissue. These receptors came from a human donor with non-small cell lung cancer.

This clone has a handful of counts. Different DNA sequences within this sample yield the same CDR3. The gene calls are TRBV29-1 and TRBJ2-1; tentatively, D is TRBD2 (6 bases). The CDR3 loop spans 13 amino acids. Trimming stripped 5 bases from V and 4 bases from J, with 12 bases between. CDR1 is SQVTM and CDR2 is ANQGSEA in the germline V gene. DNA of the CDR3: TGCAGCGTTCAAACTGGGACTTACAATGAGCAGTTCTTC. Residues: CSVQTGTYNEQFF.

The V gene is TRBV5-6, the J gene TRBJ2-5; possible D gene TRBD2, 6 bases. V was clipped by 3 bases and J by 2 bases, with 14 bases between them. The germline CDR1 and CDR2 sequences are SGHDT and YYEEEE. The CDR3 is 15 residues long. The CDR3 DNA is TGTGCCAGCAGCTGGAAGGGACTTGAACAAGAGACCCAGTACTTC. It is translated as CASSWKGLEQETQYF.